A single sample is the source of the 9 T cell receptor beta chains below, sequenced in a study of blood T cells in healthy people across ages. A sample-barcoded 5' primer and a J-beta primer mix were used in a second PCR of roughly 7 to 12 cycles. MiXCR was run by TCRdb on the 5' RACE reads, yielding one entry per CDR3 protein. Of around 650,000 distinct CDR3 sequences in the sample, roughly 41% were seen once. The sequenced material came from blood. The receptor source for this set is an elderly man in good health.

The chain links TRBV15 to TRBJ2-2; D is unclear. The V gene lost 3 bases and the J gene lost 2 bases, with 7 bases spanning the gap. The V gene's germline CDR1 is LNHNV and CDR2 YYDKDF (reference sequence). This CDR3 is built from 14 residues. The CDR3 DNA is TGTGCCACCAGCAGGACCTATAACACCGGGGAGCTGTTTTTT. Protein: CATSRTYNTGELFF.

Note on this clonotype: Compared with germline, one end of the junction differs, possibly owing to a read error. The genes are TRBV20-1 and TRBJ2-3; 12 bases align to TRBD2. Germline lookup yields CDR1 DFQATT and CDR2 SNEGSKA (reference sequence). The CDR3 covers 15 residues. The CDR3, as DNA: TGCAGTGCTAGCGGGCTAGCGGGAGGGAAAGATATGCAGTATTTT. Its translation is CSASGLAGGKDMQYF.

The chain recombines TRBV6-6 with TRBJ1-2, with D unclear. From germline, CDR1 is MNHNY and CDR2 SVGAGI (reference sequence). Trimming shortened V by 5 bases and J by 2 bases, and 9 bases separated the two germline ends. This CDR3 contains 13 residues. The CDR3 is CASSLTPNYGYTF. CDR3 DNA sequence: TGTGCCAGCAGTCTAACACCGAACTATGGCTACACCTTC.

This clonotype appeared once. The chain recombines TRBV6-4 with TRBJ2-3, with D possibly TRBD2 on 5 matching bases. The V gene's germline CDR1 is MRHNA and CDR2 SNTAGT. Deletions cut 0 bases from V and 2 bases from J, with 12 bases between. This CDR3 has 16 amino acids. The CDR3 region has the DNA TGTGCCAGCAGTGACTCGGCTAGCAGGCACACAGATACGCAGTATTTT. This sequence encodes CASSDSASRHTDTQYF.

CDR3 in amino acids: CASSQRSSSYNEQFF. The CDR3 region has the DNA TGCGCCAGCAGCCAGCGGTCTAGCTCCTACAATGAGCAGTTCTTC. The V call is TRBV5-1, the J call TRBJ2-1; a weak D match, TRBD2 (5 bases). CDR1 is SGHRS and CDR2 is YFSETQ in the germline V gene. Trimming took off 4 bases at V and 0 bases at J, with 11 bases between the two ends. CDR3 length equals 15 residues.

This clonotype was found many times. The rearrangement links TRBV7-6 to TRBJ1-6; D is perhaps TRBD1 (5 bases). The CDR3 consists of 17 residues. V lost 2 bases and J 7 bases, leaving 18 bases between the germline ends. Germline V gene data show CDR1 as SGHVS and CDR2 as FNYEAQ. The chain's CDR3 is CASSLTPRGRGNSPLHF. CDR3 nucleotides: TGTGCCAGCAGCTTAACTCCCCGGGGGAGGGGAAATTCACCCCTCCACTTT.

The chain recombines TRBV6-2 or TRBV6-3 with TRBJ2-7, with D perhaps given as TRBD1 or TRBD2 (6 bases each). The CDR3 has 13 amino acids. V was shortened by 7 bases and J by 6 bases, with 16 bases between the two germline ends. The germline V gene has CDR1 MNHEY and CDR2 SVGEGT. The CDR3, as DNA: TGTGCCAGCAAGGATACGGGGGCTGTCGAGCAGTACTTC. Protein product: CASKDTGAVEQYF.

This clonotype was found many times. The chain has TRBV27 and TRBJ2-6, with D perhaps matching TRBD1 (6 bases). Per the germline V gene, CDR1 is MNHEY and CDR2 is SMNVEV (reference sequence). Trimming cost V 6 bases and J 2 bases, with 11 bases left between them. The length of the CDR3 is 15 residues. The CDR3 region has the DNA TGTGCCAGCAGACCCAGGGGCGCTGGGGCCAACGTCCTGACTTTC. This codes for CASRPRGAGANVLTF.

This clonotype was picked up many times. V usage is TRBV12-3 or TRBV12-4 and J usage is TRBJ2-4; the match to TRBD1 covers 7 bases. V shed 4 bases, J shed 12 bases, and the junction held 9 bases outside the gene matches. The CDR3 covers 13 residues. CDR3 region: CASSSQGSMTQYF. The CDR3 DNA reads as TGTGCCAGCAGTTCACAGGGGAGTATGACTCAGTACTTC.